In its sample, the clone carrying this TCR beta chain was seen many times. The antigen is unknown. V was pared by 4 bases and J by 7 bases, with 9 bases of the junction left unmatched. Germline-derived CDR1 and CDR2 are SGHAT and FQNNGV. The CDR3 loop spans 15 amino acids. Three nested ARM-PCR rounds with V-beta and C-beta primers built TCRB libraries. In TCRdb, the multiplex PCR reads were re-called with MiXCR into one record per CDR3 protein. The repertoire has about 15,000 distinct CDR3 sequences, over 65% of them found once; the top ten carry roughly two fifths. These data are taken from a study of tumor-infiltrating lymphocytes in glioblastoma multiforme. General study results and limits: Just one glioblastoma patient contributed to the TCR-mutation comparison. No surface-marker sorting into functional T cell subtypes was done.

Sequenced input: brain tumor tissue. The chain combines TRBV11-2 with TRBJ2-1, with 8 positions matching TRBD2. The clonotype was recovered from a male donor with glioblastoma. The chain's CDR3 is CASSSPGRARNEQFF. For the CDR3, the DNA is TGTGCCAGCAGCTCGCCCGGGAGGGCAAGGAATGAGCAGTTCTTC.